A selection of T cell receptor beta chains follows, all from one sample in a study of vaccination and CD4 T cells after COVID-19. These TCRs are of unknown antigen specificity. Each CDR3 protein gets one entry after TCRdb re-called the PCR reads with MiXCR. The table records roughly 20,000 distinct CDR3 sequences, 43% of them present only once. Sequences were derived from CD4+ T cells from blood, cultured in vitro, sampled after SARS-CoV-2 vaccination. These receptors originate from a human donor who had recovered from COVID-19. CDR3s include the opening cysteine and the closing phenylalanine or tryptophan. The D gene is left open where the match is weak. Not every row has a clone size; where given, it reads once, few, many or a size class.

CDR3 DNA	CDR3 protein	V gene	J gene	clone size	D gene
TGCAGTGCTAGCGGGGGGGCCGTGGAGACCCAGTACTTC	CSASGGAVETQYF	TRBV20-1	TRBJ2-5	-	TRBD2
TGTGCCAGCAGCCAGCGCCGGGGCGGAGGTTCGGTCTACACCTTC	CASSQRRGGGSVYTF	TRBV11-2	TRBJ1-2	-	-
TGTGCCAGCAGCCTGAAACCGGGACCTCCTTATGGCTACACCTTC	CASSLKPGPPYGYTF	TRBV28	TRBJ1-2	-	-
TGTGCCACCAGCAGTATCGGACAGGGTGTGAATCAGCCCCAGCATTTT	CATSSIGQGVNQPQHF	TRBV15	TRBJ1-5	-	TRBD1
TGTGCCAGCAGCAAAGAGAAAGGGGGAGACCAGCCCCAGCATTTT	CASSKEKGGDQPQHF	TRBV21-1	TRBJ1-5	-	-
TGTGCCAGCAGCCGATCGACAGGGGTGAACACCATATATTTT	CASSRSTGVNTIYF	TRBV28	TRBJ1-3	-	TRBD1
TGTGCCAGCAGTGGACAGTACACCGGGGAGCTGTTTTTT	CASSGQYTGELFF	TRBV6-2/TRBV6-3	TRBJ2-2	-	-
TGTGCCACCAGTGATTTGCAGACTGGAGCAGATACGCAGTATTTT	CATSDLQTGADTQYF	TRBV24-1	TRBJ2-3	-	-
TGCAGTGCTTCGTGGGACTTAACTAACTATGGCTACACCTTC	CSASWDLTNYGYTF	TRBV20-1	TRBJ1-2	few	-
TGTGCCAGCAGTCGAGGTCGTGACGAGCAGTACTTC	CASSRGRDEQYF	TRBV6-1	TRBJ2-7	-	-
TGCAGTGCTAGAGATCCCCCGGGCCGGGAGACCCAGTACTTC	CSARDPPGRETQYF	TRBV20-1	TRBJ2-5	few	-
TGTGCCACCAGCCCAGAGGTTTTGTCAGACAGAAGGTTCAATCAGCCCCAGCATTTT	CATSPEVLSDRRFNQPQHF	TRBV15	TRBJ1-5	-	-
TGCAGTGCTAGAGACAGGGTGAAGTCCACTGAAGCTTTCTTT	CSARDRVKSTEAFF	TRBV20-1	TRBJ1-1	few	-
TGCGCCAGCAGCCACCTAAAGGGGACTAGTCAGGAGACCCAGTACTTC	CASSHLKGTSQETQYF	TRBV4-3	TRBJ2-5	-	TRBD2
TGTGCCACCAGTGATTGGGATCGAAATCAGCCCCAGCATTTT	CATSDWDRNQPQHF	TRBV24-1	TRBJ1-5	few	-
TGCAGTGCTAGATTGACCGGGACCGCGAGCTACAATGAGCAGTTCTTC	CSARLTGTASYNEQFF	TRBV20-1	TRBJ2-1	-	-
TGTGCCATCAGTGAGTCGTTGTCGGCGAACACTGAAGCTTTCTTT	CAISESLSANTEAFF	TRBV10-3	TRBJ1-1	once	-
TGTGCCAGCAACCTAAGGGACAGGGATGGCTACACCTTC	CASNLRDRDGYTF	TRBV7-9	TRBJ1-2	-	TRBD1
TGTGCCAGCAGCCAAGAAGGTGGGGAAGAGACCCAGTACTTC	CASSQEGGEETQYF	TRBV4-2	TRBJ2-5	once	-
TGCGCCAGCAGCTCGCCCCAGGGGGAAAATGAAGCTTTCTTT	CASSSPQGENEAFF	TRBV5-1	TRBJ1-1	-	TRBD1